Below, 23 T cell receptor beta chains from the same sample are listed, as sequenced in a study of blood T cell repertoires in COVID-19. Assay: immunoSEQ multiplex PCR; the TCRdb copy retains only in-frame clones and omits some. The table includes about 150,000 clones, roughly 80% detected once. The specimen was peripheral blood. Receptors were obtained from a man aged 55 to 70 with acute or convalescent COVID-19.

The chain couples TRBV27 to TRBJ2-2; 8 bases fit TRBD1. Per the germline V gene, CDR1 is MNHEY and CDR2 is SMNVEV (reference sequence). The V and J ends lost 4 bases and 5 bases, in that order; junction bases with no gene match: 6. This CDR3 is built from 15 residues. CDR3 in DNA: TGTGCCAGCAGTTCAGGGGGCGCGGGGACCGGGGAGCTGTTTTTT. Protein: CASSSGGAGTGELFF.

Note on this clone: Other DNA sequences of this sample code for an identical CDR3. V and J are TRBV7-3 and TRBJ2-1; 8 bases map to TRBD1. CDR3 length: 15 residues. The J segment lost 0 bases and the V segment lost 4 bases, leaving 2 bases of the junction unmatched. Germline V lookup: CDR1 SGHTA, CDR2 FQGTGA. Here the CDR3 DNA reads TGTGCCAGCAGCTCGGGGACAGGCTCCTACAATGAGCAGTTCTTC. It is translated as CASSSGTGSYNEQFF. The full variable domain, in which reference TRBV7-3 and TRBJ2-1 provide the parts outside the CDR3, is GAGVSQTPSNKVTEKGKYVELRCDPISGHTALYWYRQSLGQGPEFLIYFQGTGAADDSGLPNDRFFAVRPEGSVSTLKIQRTERGDSAVYLCASSSGTGSYNEQFFGPGTRLTVL.

CDR3 sequence reads: CASSLAQGNTGELFF. DNA for the CDR3: TGTGCCAGCAGCTTGGCGCAGGGTAACACCGGGGAGCTGTTTTTT. The rearrangement links TRBV5-4 to TRBJ2-2; D is perhaps TRBD1 (5 bases). Deletions cut 0 bases from V and 2 bases from J, with 8 bases between. Germline V gives CDR1 SGHNT, CDR2 YYREEE (reference sequence). This CDR3 is 15 amino acids long.

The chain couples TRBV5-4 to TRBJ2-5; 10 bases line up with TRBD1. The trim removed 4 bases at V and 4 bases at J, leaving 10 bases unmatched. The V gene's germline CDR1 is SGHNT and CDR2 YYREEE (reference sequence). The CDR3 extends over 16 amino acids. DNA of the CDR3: TGTGCCAGCAGCCCTGGGGCCGGACAGGGGGGAGAGACCCAGTACTTC. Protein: CASSPGAGQGGETQYF.

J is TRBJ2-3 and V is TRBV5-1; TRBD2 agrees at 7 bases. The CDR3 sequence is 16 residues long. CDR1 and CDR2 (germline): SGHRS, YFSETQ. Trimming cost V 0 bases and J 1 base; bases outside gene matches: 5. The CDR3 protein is CASSLAMGGGTDTQYF. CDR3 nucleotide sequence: TGCGCCAGCAGCTTGGCCATGGGAGGGGGCACAGATACGCAGTATTTT.

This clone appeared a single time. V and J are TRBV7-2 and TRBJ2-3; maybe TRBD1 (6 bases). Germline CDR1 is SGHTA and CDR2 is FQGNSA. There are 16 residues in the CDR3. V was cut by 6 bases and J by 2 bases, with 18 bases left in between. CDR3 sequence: CASSLIGTSNTDTQYF. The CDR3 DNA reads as TGTGCCAGCAGTTTAATTGGGACATCAAACACAGATACGCAGTATTTT.

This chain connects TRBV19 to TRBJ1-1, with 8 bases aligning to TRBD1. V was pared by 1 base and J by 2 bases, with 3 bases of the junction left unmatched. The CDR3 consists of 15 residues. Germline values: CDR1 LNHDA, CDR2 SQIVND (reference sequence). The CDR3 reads CASSIGTGGNTEAFF. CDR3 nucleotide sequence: TGTGCCAGTAGTATAGGAACAGGGGGAAACACTGAAGCTTTCTTT.

In DNA, the CDR3 is TGTGCCAGTAGTATAAGTAGCGCCCAGCCCCAGCATTTT. Translation: CASSISSAQPQHF. The chain combines TRBV19 with TRBJ1-5, with D unresolved. Germline V CDR1 and CDR2: LNHDA, SQIVND (reference sequence). V was cut by 2 bases and J by 7 bases, with 9 bases left in between. This CDR3 is 13 amino acids long.

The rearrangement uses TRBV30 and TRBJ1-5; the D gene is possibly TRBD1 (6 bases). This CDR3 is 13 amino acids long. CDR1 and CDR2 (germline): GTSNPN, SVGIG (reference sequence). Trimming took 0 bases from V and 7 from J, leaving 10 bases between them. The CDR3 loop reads CAWSVLGAQPQHF. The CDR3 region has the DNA TGTGCCTGGAGTGTGCTGGGGGCCCAGCCCCAGCATTTT.

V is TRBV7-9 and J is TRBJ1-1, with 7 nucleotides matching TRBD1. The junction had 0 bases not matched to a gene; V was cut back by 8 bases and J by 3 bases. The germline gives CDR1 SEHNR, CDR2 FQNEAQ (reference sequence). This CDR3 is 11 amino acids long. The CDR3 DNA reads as TGTGCCAGCCAGGGGGACACTGAAGCTTTCTTT. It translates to CASQGDTEAFF. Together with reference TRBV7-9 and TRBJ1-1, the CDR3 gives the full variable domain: DTGVSQNPRHKITKRGQNVTFRCDPISEHNRLYWYRQTLGQGPEFLTYFQNEAQLEKSRLLSDRFSAERPKGSFSTLEIQRTEQGDSAMYLCASQGDTEAFFGQGTRLTVV.

The CDR3 protein is CASRLQGPGNTIYF. For the CDR3, the DNA is TGTGCCAGCAGACTCCAGGGCCCTGGAAACACCATATATTTT. V gene TRBV7-9 combines with J gene TRBJ1-3; TRBD1 might be the D (5 bases). The CDR3 is 14 amino acids. Trimming cost V 6 bases and J 2 bases, with 11 bases left between them. Germline CDR1 is SEHNR and CDR2 is FQNEAQ (reference sequence).

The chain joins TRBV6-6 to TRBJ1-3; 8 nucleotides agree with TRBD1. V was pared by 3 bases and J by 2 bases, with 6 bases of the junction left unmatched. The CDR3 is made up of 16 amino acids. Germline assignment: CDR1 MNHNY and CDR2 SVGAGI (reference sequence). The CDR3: CASSYSTGETGNTIYF. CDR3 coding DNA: TGTGCCAGCAGTTATTCGACAGGGGAAACTGGAAACACCATATATTTT.

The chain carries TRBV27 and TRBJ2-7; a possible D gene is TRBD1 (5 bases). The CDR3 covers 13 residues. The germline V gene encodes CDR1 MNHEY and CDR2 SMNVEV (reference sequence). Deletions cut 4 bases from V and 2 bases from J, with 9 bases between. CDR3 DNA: TGTGCCAGCAGTTCTAAGGGGCCCTACGAGCAGTACTTC. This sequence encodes CASSSKGPYEQYF.

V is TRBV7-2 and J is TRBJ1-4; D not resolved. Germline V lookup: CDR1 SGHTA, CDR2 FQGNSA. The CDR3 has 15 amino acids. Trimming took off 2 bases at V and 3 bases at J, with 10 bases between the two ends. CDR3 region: CASSLRLSANEKLFF. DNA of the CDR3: TGTGCCAGCAGCTTACGACTAAGCGCTAATGAAAAACTGTTTTTT.

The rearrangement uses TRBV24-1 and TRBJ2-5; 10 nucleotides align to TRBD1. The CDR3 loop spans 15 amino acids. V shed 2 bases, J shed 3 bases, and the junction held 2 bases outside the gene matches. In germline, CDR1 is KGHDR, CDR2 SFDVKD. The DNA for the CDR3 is TGTGCCACCAGTGATTCCGGGACAGGGGAAGAGACCCAGTACTTC. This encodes CATSDSGTGEETQYF.

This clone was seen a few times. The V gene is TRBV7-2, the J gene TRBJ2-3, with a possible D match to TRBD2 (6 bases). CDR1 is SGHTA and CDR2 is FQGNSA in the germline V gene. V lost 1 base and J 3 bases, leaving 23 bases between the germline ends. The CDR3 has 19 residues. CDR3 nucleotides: TGTGCCAGCAGCTTAGGGGCGGGACTCACTCGGGGGTGGACAGATACGCAGTATTTT. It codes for CASSLGAGLTRGWTDTQYF.

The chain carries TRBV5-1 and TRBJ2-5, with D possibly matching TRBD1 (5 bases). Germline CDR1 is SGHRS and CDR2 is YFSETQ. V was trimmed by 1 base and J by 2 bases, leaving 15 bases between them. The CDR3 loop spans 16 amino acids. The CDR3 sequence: CASSLFLGPPQETQYF. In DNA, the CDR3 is TGCGCCAGCAGCTTGTTCCTGGGGCCACCTCAAGAGACCCAGTACTTC.

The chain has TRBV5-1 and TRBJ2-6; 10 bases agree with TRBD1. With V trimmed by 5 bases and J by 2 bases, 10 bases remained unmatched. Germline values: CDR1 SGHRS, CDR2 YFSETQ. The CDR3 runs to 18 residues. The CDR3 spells CASSQRGQGMAGANVLTF. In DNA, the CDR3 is TGCGCCAGCAGTCAGAGGGGACAGGGGATGGCTGGGGCCAACGTCCTGACTTTC.

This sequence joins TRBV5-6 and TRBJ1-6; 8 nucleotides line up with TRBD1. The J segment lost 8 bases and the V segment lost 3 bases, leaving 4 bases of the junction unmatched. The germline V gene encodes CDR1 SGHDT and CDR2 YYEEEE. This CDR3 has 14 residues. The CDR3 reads CASSSGQVDSPLHF. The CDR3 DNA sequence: TGTGCCAGCAGCTCGGGACAGGTGGATTCACCCCTCCACTTT.

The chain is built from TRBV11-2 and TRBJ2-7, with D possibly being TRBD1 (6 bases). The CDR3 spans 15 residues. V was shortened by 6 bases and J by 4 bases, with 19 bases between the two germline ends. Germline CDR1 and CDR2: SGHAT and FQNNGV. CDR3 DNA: TGTGCCAGCAGTCATCTCCGGGACAAGGGTTACGAGCAGTACTTC. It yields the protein CASSHLRDKGYEQYF. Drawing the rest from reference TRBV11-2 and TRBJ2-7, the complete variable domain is EAGVAQSPRYKIIEKRQSVAFWCNPISGHATLYWYQQILGQGPKLLIQFQNNGVVDDSQLPKDRFSAERLKGVDSTLKIQPAKLEDSAVYLCASSHLRDKGYEQYFGPGTRLTVT.

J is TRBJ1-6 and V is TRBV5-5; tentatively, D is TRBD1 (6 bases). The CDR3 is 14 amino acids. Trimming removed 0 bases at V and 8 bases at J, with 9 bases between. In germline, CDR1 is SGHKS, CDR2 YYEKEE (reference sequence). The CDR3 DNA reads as TGTGCCAGCAGCTTGGCACAGGGTTATTCACCCCTCCACTTT. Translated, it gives CASSLAQGYSPLHF.

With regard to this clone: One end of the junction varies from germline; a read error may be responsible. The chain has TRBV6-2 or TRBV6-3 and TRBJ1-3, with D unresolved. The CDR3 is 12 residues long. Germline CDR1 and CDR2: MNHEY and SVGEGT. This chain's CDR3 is CASSSLGKTANF. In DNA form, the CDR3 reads TGTGCCAGCAGTTCACTCGGGAAGACGGCAAATTTT.

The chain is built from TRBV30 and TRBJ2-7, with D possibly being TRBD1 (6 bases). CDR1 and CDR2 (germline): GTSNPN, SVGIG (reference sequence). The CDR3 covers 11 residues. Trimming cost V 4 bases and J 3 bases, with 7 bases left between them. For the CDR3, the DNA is TGTGCCTGGAAACAGGGCTACGAGCAGTACTTC. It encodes CAWKQGYEQYF. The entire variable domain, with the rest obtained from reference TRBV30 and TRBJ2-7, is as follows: SQTIHQWPATLVQPVGSPLSLECTVEGTSNPNLYWYRQAAGRGLQLLFYSVGIGQISSEVPQNLSASRPQDRQFILSSKKLLLSDSGFYLCAWKQGYEQYFGPGTRLTVT.